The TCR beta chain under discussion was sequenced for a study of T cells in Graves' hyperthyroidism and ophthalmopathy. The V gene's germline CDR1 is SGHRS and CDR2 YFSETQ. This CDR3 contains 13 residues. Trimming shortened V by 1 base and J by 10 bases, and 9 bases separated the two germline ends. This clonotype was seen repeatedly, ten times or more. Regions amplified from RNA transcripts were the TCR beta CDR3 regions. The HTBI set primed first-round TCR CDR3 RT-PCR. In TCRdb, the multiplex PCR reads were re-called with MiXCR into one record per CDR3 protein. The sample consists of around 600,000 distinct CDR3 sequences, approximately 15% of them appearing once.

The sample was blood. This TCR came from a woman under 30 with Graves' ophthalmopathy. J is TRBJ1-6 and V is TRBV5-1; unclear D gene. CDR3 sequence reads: CASSLRGNSPLHF. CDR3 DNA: TGCGCCAGCAGCTTGAGAGGGAACTCACCCCTCCACTTT. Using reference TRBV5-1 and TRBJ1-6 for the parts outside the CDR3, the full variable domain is KAGVTQTPRYLIKTRGQQVTLSCSPISGHRSVSWYQQTPGQGLQFLFEYFSETQRNKGNFPGRFSGRQFSNSRSEMNVSTLELGDSALYLCASSLRGNSPLHFGNGTRLTVT.